A selection of T cell receptor beta chains follows, all from one sample in a study of blood T cell repertoires in COVID-19. Method: immunoSEQ multiplex PCR; TCRdb's copy keeps in-frame clones and lacks some. The repertoire holds some 220,000 clones, with around 84% as singletons. The sequencing sample was made of peripheral blood. These receptors came from a man in his fifties or sixties with active or convalescent COVID-19. The CDR3 runs from the conserved cysteine through the conserved F or W. Each record gives: clone size, V gene, D gene, J gene, CDR3 length, CDR3 DNA, CDR3 protein. The D gene is left open where the match is weak. Size is stated for part of the rows, as once, few or many counts, or as a class when the clone is expanded.

>-|TRBV10-3|TRBD2|TRBJ2-5|14
TGTGCCATCAGTGAAGCGCGGGGGGGGCGGACCCAGTACTTC
CAISEARGGRTQYF
>-|TRBV27|-|TRBJ1-5|18
TGTGCCAGCAGTCTATATCCCTCTGATTGGACAGGCAATCAGCCCCAGCATTTT
CASSLYPSDWTGNQPQHF
>once|TRBV28|-|TRBJ2-1|16
TGTGCCAGCAGCCGACCCCAAGCACTAGTCTCGCATGAGCAGTTCTTC
CASSRPQALVSHEQFF
>-|TRBV10-3|TRBD2|TRBJ2-3|15
TGTGCCATCAGCCCGACTAGCCCATTCACAGATACGCAGTATTTT
CAISPTSPFTDTQYF
>-|TRBV18|-|TRBJ1-2|15
TGTGCCAGCTCACTCGCGGGACTCCCCTCATATGGCTACACCTTC
CASSLAGLPSYGYTF
>-|TRBV5-1|-|TRBJ1-2|14
TGCGCCAGCAACCTTGCCGGGGGGCGGGATGGCTACACCTTC
CASNLAGGRDGYTF
>-|TRBV6-4|TRBD2|TRBJ2-3|15
TGTGCCAGCAGTGACGGGACTAGCGTCACAGATACGCAGTATTTT
CASSDGTSVTDTQYF
>-|TRBV7-8|TRBD1|TRBJ1-2|16
TGTGCCAGCAGTTTAGACAGGGGGAGATATAACTATGGCTACACCTTC
CASSLDRGRYNYGYTF
>-|TRBV7-9|TRBD1|TRBJ1-6|16
TGTGCCAGCAGCTTGGGACTCCAGGGGGCGGGTTCACCCCTCCACTTT
CASSLGLQGAGSPLHF
>-|TRBV7-9|TRBD1|TRBJ1-3|15
TGTGCCAGCAGCCGGGGACAGGACTCTGGAAACACCATATATTTT
CASSRGQDSGNTIYF
>-|TRBV9|-|TRBJ1-2|15
TGTGCCAGCAGCGCCTTCTTGGGAGGGAGCTATGGCTACACCTTC
CASSAFLGGSYGYTF
>-|TRBV27|-|TRBJ2-1|14
TGTGCCAGCAGACGAGGGGGAAACTACAATGAGCAGTTCTTC
CASRRGGNYNEQFF
>-|TRBV7-9|TRBD2|TRBJ2-6|19
TGTGCCAGCAGCAAGGGACTAGCGGGAGGAGGATCTGGGGCCAACGTCCTGACTTTC
CASSKGLAGGGSGANVLTF
>-|TRBV18|-|TRBJ1-3|16
TGTGCCAGCTCTCAACGGACTGCAAGCTCTGGAAACACCATATATTTT
CASSQRTASSGNTIYF
>once|TRBV19|-|TRBJ2-5|15
TGTGCCAGTAGTATAGGCCCGGGTCTGTGGGAGACCCAGTACTTC
CASSIGPGLWETQYF
>-|TRBV10-3|TRBD1|TRBJ2-4|14
TGTGCCATCAGTGTGGACAGGACTAAAAACATTCAGTACTTC
CAISVDRTKNIQYF
>-|TRBV5-4|-|TRBJ2-5|12
TGTGCCAGCAGCTCAACGGGTGAGACCCAGTACTTC
CASSSTGETQYF
>few|TRBV7-2|-|TRBJ1-1|16
TGTGCCAGCAGCTTAGCGCTGGGCAGGGGGAACACTGAAGCTTTCTTT
CASSLALGRGNTEAFF
>-|TRBV27|TRBD2|TRBJ2-2|14
TGTGCCAGTGGACTAGCTGAGAACACCGGGGAGCTGTTTTTT
CASGLAENTGELFF
>-|TRBV7-6|-|TRBJ1-2|19
TGTGCCAGCAGCTTAGCCTGGTCGAGTCTGCTCGGGTCTAACTATGGCTACACCTTC
CASSLAWSSLLGSNYGYTF
>once|TRBV7-9|-|TRBJ1-3|12
TGTGCCAGCAGCAAACAGGGAAACACCATATATTTT
CASSKQGNTIYF
>-|TRBV5-1|-|TRBJ1-6|12
TGCGCCAGCAGCGTCAGTAATTCACCCCTCCACTTT
CASSVSNSPLHF
>-|TRBV6-5|-|TRBJ2-1|16
TGTGCCAGCAGTTACGCGGCGGGGAGTCTATACAATGAGCAGTTCTTC
CASSYAAGSLYNEQFF
>-|TRBV25-1|TRBD1|TRBJ2-4|15
TGTGCCAGCAGTAAGGCGGACAGGGGGCAAAACATTCAGTACTTC
CASSKADRGQNIQYF
>-|TRBV29-1|-|TRBJ1-1|15
TGCAGCGTTGAAACCCTGAGGGCCGAGAATACTGAAGCTTTCTTT
CSVETLRAENTEAFF
>few|TRBV1|-|TRBJ1-1|18
TGCACCAGCAGCCATCCCTGGAGGACAGGGGGAAGGAACACTGAAGCTTTCTTT
CTSSHPWRTGGRNTEAFF
>-|TRBV5-1|TRBD1|TRBJ1-4|16
TGCGCCAGCAGCTTGGCGGGTGGACAGGGGGATGAAAAACTGTTTTTT
CASSLAGGQGDEKLFF
>-|TRBV3-1/TRBV3-2|-|TRBJ2-1|12
TGTGCCAGCGGGGAGGTCCGCAACGAGCAGTTCTTC
CASGEVRNEQFF
>once|TRBV7-9|TRBD1|TRBJ2-5|14
TGTGCCAGCAGCCTGACAGGGGCCCAAGAGACCCAGTACTTC
CASSLTGAQETQYF
>-|TRBV10-3|TRBD1|TRBJ1-5|12
TGTGCCACCACAGGGGGCGATCAGCCCCAGCATTTT
CATTGGDQPQHF
>once|TRBV12-3/TRBV12-4|TRBD1|TRBJ2-5|12
TGTGCCAGCAAACAGGGGGGAGAGACCCAGTACTTC
CASKQGGETQYF
>-|TRBV27|-|TRBJ1-5|11
TGTGTCCGGTTCACCAATCAGCCCCAGCATTTT
CVRFTNQPQHF
>-|TRBV5-6|TRBD2|TRBJ2-3|16
TGTGCCAGCAGCTTGACTAGCGGGAGAGTCACAGATACGCAGTATTTT
CASSLTSGRVTDTQYF
>-|TRBV7-6|TRBD1|TRBJ1-6|16
TGTGCCAGCAGCTTAGCGGGACAGGGTTCCAATTCACCCCTCCACTTT
CASSLAGQGSNSPLHF
>-|TRBV4-2|TRBD2|TRBJ2-4|22
TGTGCCAGCAGCCAAAATCCATCTAGCGGGAGTCTCTTGTCGCTAGCCAAAAACATTCAGTACTTC
CASSQNPSSGSLLSLAKNIQYF
>-|TRBV10-3|-|TRBJ2-1|15
TGTGCCATCAGTGAGAATACAGGGTCCTACAATGAGCAGTTCTTC
CAISENTGSYNEQFF
>few|TRBV27|TRBD1|TRBJ2-2|16
TGTGCCAGCAGTGGGGGGGACAGGGGGCGCACCGGGGAGCTGTTTTTT
CASSGGDRGRTGELFF
>once|TRBV7-9|TRBD2|TRBJ2-5|17
TGTGCCAGCAGCTCCGGGACTAGCGGCTCAAAACAAGAGACCCAGTACTTC
CASSSGTSGSKQETQYF
>-|TRBV5-1|TRBD1|TRBJ1-2|15
TGCGCCAGCAGCTTAGTGGGACAGGGAACGCTTGGCTACACCTTC
CASSLVGQGTLGYTF
>-|TRBV28|-|TRBJ2-5|14
TGTGCCAGCAGTGTGGGAGGGGGCCAAGAGACCCAGTACTTC
CASSVGGGQETQYF
>once|TRBV12-3/TRBV12-4|-|TRBJ1-2|12
TGTGCCAGCAGTACAGAGAACTATGGCTACACCTTC
CASSTENYGYTF
>-|TRBV19|TRBD2|TRBJ2-5|16
TGTGCCAGTAGTATTGCGACTAGCGGGGGGGAAGAGACCCAGTACTTC
CASSIATSGGEETQYF
>-|TRBV11-2|TRBD1|TRBJ2-4|13
TGTGCCAGCAGCTTTGACAGGGAAAACATTCAGTACTTC
CASSFDRENIQYF
>-|TRBV19|TRBD2|TRBJ2-1|16
TGTGCCAGTAGTATCTCAACGGGACTAGGAGGCAATGAGCAGTTCTTC
CASSISTGLGGNEQFF
>-|TRBV13|-|TRBJ2-1|13
TGTGCCAGCAGTTCCCGGCGGGGTAGTGAGCAGTTCTTC
CASSSRRGSEQFF
>few|TRBV28|TRBD1|TRBJ1-5|16
TGTGCCAGCAGTTTCCCCTCGGGACAGGGTAATCAGCCCCAGCATTTT
CASSFPSGQGNQPQHF
>-|TRBV5-6|-|TRBJ1-1|14
TGTGCCAGCAGCTTTGTGGGCATGAACACTGAAGCTTTCTTT
CASSFVGMNTEAFF
>-|TRBV20-1|-|TRBJ2-6|15
TGCAGTGCTAGTGGGGCAGGGGCCGGGGCCAACGTCCTGACTTTC
CSASGAGAGANVLTF
>once|TRBV11-2|TRBD1|TRBJ1-6|17
TGTGCCACGAGGGGCGGGACAGGGAGCTCCTATAATTCACCCCTCCACTTT
CATRGGTGSSYNSPLHF
>few|TRBV29-1|TRBD2|TRBJ2-1|14
TGCAGCGTGCTAGGACTAGCGGGGAACAATGAGCAGTTCTTC
CSVLGLAGNNEQFF
>-|TRBV5-1|-|TRBJ2-1|13
TGCGCCAGCAGCGACGGACATTTAGGTGAGCAGTTCTTC
CASSDGHLGEQFF
>-|TRBV4-1|-|TRBJ2-1|16
TGCGCCAGCAGCCTGGTCCCAGGTGCCTCCTACAATGAGCAGTTCTTC
CASSLVPGASYNEQFF
>-|TRBV6-5|TRBD2|TRBJ2-3|16
TGTGCCAGCAGTTATGCACGCGGGGGGCGCACAGATACGCAGTATTTT
CASSYARGGRTDTQYF